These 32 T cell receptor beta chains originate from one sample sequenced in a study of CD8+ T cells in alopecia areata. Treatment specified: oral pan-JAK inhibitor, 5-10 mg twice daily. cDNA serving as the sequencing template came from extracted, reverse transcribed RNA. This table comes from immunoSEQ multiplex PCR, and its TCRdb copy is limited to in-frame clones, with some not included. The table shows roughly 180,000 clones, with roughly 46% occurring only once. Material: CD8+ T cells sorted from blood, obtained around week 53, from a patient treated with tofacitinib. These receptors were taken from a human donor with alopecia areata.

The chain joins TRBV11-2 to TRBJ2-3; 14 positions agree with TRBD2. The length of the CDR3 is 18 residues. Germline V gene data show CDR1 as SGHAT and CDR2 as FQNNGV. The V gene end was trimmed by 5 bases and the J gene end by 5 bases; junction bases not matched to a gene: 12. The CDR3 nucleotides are TGTGCCAGCAGCCCTTACAGAGGACTAGCGGGGGGAGAAGATACGCAGTATTTT. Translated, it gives CASSPYRGLAGGEDTQYF.

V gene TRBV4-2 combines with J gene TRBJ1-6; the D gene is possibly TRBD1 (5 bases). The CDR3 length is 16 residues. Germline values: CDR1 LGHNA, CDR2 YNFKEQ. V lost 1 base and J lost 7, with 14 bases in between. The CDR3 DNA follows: TGTGCCAGCAGCCAAGCTTTAGGGGAAGGGAATTCACCCCTCCACTTT. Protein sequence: CASSQALGEGNSPLHF.

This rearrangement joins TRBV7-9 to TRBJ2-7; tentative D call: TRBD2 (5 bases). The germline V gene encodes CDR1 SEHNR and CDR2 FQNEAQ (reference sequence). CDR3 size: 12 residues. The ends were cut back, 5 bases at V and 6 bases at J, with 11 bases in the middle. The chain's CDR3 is CASSPGFLEQYF. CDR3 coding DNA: TGTGCCAGCAGCCCGGGGTTTCTCGAGCAGTACTTC.

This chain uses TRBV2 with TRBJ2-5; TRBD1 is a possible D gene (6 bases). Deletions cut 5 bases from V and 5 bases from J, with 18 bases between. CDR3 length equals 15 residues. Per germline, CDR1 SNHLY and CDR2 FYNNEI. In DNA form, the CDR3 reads TGTGCCAGCAGTCCCCATCCAGGGGCCGGGGAGACCCAGTACTTC. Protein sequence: CASSPHPGAGETQYF.

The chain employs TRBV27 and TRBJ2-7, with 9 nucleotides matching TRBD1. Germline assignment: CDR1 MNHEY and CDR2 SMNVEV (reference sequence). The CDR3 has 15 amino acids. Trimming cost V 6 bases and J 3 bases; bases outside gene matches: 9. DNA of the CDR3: TGTGCCAGCAGGACGACAGGGGGACTTCACTACGAGCAGTACTTC. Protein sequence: CASRTTGGLHYEQYF.

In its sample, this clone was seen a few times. CDR3 DNA sequence: TGTGCCAGCAGTTACGGGCAGGGTGGAGATACGCAGTATTTT. Translating gives CASSYGQGGDTQYF. The chain links TRBV6-5 to TRBJ2-3, with a possible D match to TRBD1 (5 bases). The CDR3 contains 14 residues. CDR1 and CDR2 from the germline V gene are MNHEY and SVGAGI. Between the trimmed V and J ends, which lost 2 bases and 5 bases, there was a span of 11 bases.

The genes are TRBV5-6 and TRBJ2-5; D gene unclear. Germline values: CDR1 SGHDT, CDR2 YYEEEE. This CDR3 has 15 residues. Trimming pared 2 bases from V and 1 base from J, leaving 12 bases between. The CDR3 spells CASSFLGRTQETQYF. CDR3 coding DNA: TGTGCCAGCAGCTTTTTGGGCAGGACCCAAGAGACCCAGTACTTC.

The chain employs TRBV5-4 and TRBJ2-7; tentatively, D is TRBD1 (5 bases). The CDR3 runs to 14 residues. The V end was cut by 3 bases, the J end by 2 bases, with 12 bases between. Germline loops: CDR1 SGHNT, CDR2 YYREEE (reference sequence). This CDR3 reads CASSYRIQAYEQYF. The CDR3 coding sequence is TGTGCCAGCAGCTATCGGATACAGGCCTACGAGCAGTACTTC.

Here the CDR3 DNA reads TGTGCCAGCAGTGAAGCGGGTGACAGGTACGAGCAGTACTTC. It translates to CASSEAGDRYEQYF. The chain carries TRBV2 and TRBJ2-7; weak D call: TRBD1 (6 bases). Per the germline V gene, CDR1 is SNHLY and CDR2 is FYNNEI. V lost 0 bases to trimming and J lost 4 bases, with 10 bases between them. The CDR3 runs 14 residues. The entire variable domain, with the rest obtained from reference TRBV2 and TRBJ2-7, is as follows: EPEVTQTPSHQVTQMGQEVILRCVPISNHLYFYWYRQILGQKVEFLVSFYNNEISEKSEIFDDQFSVERPDGSNFTLKIRSTKLEDSAMYFCASSEAGDRYEQYFGPGTRLTVT.

This CDR3 is CASRRNLTLYEQYF. The CDR3 region has the DNA TGTGCCAGCAGGAGGAATTTAACGCTATACGAGCAGTACTTC. This sequence joins TRBV6-1 and TRBJ2-7; D call uncertain. V gave up 6 bases and J gave up 4 bases, with 16 bases separating them. This CDR3 has 14 residues. The germline gives CDR1 MNHNS, CDR2 SASEGT.

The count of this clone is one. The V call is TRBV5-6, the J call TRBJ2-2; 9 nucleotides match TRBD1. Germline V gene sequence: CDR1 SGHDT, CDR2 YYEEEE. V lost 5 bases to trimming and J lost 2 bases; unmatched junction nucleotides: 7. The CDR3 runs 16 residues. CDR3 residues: CASRQYRGQNTGELFF. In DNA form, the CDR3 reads TGTGCCAGCAGACAGTACAGGGGGCAAAACACCGGGGAGCTGTTTTTT.

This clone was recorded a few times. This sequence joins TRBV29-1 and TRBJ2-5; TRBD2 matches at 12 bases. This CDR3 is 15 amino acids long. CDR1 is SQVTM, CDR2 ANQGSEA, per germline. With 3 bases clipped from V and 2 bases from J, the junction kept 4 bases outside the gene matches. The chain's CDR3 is CSVDWLAGGQETQYF. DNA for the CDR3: TGCAGCGTTGATTGGCTAGCGGGGGGGCAAGAGACCCAGTACTTC.

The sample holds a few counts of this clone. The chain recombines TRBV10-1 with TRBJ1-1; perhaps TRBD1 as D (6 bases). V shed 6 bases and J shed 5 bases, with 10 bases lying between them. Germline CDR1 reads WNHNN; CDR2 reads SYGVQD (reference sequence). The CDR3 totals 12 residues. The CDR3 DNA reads TGCGCCAGCAGGGGGGACACGACTGAAGCTTTCTTT. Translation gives CASRGDTTEAFF.

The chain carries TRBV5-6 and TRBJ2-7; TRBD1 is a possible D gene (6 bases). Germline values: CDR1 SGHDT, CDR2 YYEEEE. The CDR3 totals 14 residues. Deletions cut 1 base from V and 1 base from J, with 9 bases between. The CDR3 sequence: CASSLWDISYEQYF. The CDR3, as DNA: TGTGCCAGCAGCTTGTGGGACATTTCCTACGAGCAGTACTTC.

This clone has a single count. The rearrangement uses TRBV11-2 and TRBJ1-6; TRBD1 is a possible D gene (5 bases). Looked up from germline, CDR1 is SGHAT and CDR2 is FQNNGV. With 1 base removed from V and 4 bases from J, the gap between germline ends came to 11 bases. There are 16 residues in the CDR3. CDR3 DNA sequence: TGTGCCAGCAGCTTAGGGCCCCCAGGGTATAATTCACCCCTCCACTTT. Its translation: CASSLGPPGYNSPLHF.

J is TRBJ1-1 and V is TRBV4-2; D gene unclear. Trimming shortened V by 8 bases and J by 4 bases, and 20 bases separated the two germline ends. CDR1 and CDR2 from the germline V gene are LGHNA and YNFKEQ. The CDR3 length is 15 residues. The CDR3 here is CASYLMPGSFTEAFF. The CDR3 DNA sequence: TGTGCCAGCTACCTCATGCCGGGCAGCTTCACTGAAGCTTTCTTT.

CDR3 DNA: TGTGCCAGTGGGAGTAGCGGGGGGTACAATGAGCAGTTCTTC. Translated, it gives CASGSSGGYNEQFF. V usage is TRBV7-2 and J usage is TRBJ2-1; 10 positions agree with TRBD2. CDR1 is SGHTA and CDR2 is FQGNSA in the germline V gene. Trimming cost V 9 bases and J 4 bases; bases outside gene matches: 6. The CDR3 length is 14 residues.

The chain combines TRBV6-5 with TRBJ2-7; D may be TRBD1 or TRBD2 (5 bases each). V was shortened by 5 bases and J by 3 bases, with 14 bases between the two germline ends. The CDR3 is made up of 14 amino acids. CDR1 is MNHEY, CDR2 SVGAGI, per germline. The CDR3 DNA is TGTGCCAGCAGTGATAGGGACCGGTTCTACGAGCAGTACTTC. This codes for CASSDRDRFYEQYF.

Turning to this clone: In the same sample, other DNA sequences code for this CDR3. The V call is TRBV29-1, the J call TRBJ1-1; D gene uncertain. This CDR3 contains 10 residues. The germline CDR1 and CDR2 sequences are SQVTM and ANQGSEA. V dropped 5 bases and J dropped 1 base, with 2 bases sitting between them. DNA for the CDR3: TGCAGCGTTCAGAACACTGAAGCTTTCTTT. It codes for CSVQNTEAFF. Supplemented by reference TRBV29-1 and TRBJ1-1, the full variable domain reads SAVISQKPSRDICQRGTSLTIQCQVDSQVTMMFWYRQQPGQSLTLIATANQGSEATYESGFVIDKFPISRPNLTFSTLTVSNMSPEDSSIYLCSVQNTEAFFGQGTRLTVV.

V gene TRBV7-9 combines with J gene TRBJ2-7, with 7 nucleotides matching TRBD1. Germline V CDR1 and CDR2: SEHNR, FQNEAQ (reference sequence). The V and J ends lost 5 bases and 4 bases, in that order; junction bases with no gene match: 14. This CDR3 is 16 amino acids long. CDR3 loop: CASSPMTGLGAYEQYF. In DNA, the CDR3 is TGTGCCAGCAGCCCCATGACAGGGCTTGGGGCTTACGAGCAGTACTTC.

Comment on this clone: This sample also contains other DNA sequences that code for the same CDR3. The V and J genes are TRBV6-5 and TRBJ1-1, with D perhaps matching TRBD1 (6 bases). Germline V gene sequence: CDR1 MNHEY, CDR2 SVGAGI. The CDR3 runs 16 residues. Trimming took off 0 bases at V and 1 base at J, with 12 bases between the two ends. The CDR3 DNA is TGTGCCAGCAGTTACTCGCTCGCCAGGGGGAACACTGAAGCTTTCTTT. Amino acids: CASSYSLARGNTEAFF.

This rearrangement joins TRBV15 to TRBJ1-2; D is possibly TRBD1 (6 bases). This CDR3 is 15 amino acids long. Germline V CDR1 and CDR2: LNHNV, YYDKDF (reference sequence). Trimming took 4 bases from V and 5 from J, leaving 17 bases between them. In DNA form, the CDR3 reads TGTGCCACCAGCAAGGGGGGCCAGGGGCTATATGGCTACACCTTC. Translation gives CATSKGGQGLYGYTF.

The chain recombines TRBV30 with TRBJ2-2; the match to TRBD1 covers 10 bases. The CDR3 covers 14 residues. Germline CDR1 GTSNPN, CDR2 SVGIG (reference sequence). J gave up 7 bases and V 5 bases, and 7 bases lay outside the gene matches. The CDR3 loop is CAWVPGQGIGELFF. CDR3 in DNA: TGTGCCTGGGTACCGGGACAGGGGATCGGGGAGCTGTTTTTT.

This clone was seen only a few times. The CDR3 region has the DNA TGTGCCAGCAGTGGAGAAACCACAGATACGCAGTATTTT. It codes for CASSGETTDTQYF. The gene calls are TRBV2 and TRBJ2-3; D uncertain. Germline values: CDR1 SNHLY, CDR2 FYNNEI. The CDR3 runs 13 residues. V dropped 4 bases and J dropped 2 bases, with 7 bases sitting between them. Complete variable domain (other parts from reference TRBV2 and TRBJ2-3): EPEVTQTPSHQVTQMGQEVILRCVPISNHLYFYWYRQILGQKVEFLVSFYNNEISEKSEIFDDQFSVERPDGSNFTLKIRSTKLEDSAMYFCASSGETTDTQYFGPGTRLTVL.

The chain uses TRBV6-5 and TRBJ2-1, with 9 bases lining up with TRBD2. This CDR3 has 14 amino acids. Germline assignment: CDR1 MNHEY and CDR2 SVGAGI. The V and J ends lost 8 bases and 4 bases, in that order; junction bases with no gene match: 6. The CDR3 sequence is CASQETSGYNEQFF. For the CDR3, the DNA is TGTGCCAGCCAGGAAACTAGCGGGTACAATGAGCAGTTCTTC.

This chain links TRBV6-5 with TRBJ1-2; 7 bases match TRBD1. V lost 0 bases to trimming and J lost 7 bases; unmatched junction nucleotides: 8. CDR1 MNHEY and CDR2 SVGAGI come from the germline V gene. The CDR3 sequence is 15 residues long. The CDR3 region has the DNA TGTGCCAGCAGTTACTCTACGACAGGGAGAGGTGGCTACACCTTC. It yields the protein CASSYSTTGRGGYTF.

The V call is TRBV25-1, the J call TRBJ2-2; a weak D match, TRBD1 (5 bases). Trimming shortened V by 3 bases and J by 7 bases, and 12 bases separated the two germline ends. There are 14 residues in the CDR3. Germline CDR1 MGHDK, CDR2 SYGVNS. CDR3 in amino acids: CASSEMQGYGELFF. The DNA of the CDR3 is TGTGCCAGCAGTGAGATGCAGGGATACGGGGAGCTGTTTTTT.

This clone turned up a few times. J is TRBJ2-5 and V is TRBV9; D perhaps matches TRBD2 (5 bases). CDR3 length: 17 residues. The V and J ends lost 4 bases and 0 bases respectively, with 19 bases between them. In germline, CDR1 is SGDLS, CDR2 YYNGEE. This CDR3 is CASSPGVVASYQETQYF. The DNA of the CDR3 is TGTGCCAGCAGCCCTGGAGTGGTAGCGTCGTACCAAGAGACCCAGTACTTC.

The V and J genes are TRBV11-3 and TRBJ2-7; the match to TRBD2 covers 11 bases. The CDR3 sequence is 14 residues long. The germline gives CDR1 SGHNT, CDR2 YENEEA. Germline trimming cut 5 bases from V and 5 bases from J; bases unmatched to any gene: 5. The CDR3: CASSKLAGVDEQYF. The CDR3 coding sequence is TGTGCCAGCAGCAAACTAGCGGGGGTCGACGAGCAGTACTTC.

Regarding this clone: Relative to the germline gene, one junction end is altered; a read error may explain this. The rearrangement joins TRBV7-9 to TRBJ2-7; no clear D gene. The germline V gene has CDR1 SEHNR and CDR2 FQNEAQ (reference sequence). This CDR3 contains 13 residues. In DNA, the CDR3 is TGCGCCAGCAGTCCCCGGACGAGCTACGAGCAGTACTTC. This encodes CASSPRTSYEQYF.

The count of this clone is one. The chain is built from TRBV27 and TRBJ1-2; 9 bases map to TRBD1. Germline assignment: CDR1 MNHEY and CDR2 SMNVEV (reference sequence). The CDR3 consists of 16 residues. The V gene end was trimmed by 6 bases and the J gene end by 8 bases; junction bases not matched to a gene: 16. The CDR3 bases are TGTGCCAGCAGCTCCGGTATGGGACAGGGAATTATAGGCTACACCTTC. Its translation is CASSSGMGQGIIGYTF.

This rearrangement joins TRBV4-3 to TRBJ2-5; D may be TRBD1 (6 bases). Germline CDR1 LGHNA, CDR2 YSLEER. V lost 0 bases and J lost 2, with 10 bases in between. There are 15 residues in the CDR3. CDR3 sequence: CASSQDLGQQETQYF. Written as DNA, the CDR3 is TGCGCCAGCAGCCAAGATCTCGGACAGCAAGAGACCCAGTACTTC.